One and the same sample provided the 7 T cell receptor beta chains below, sequenced in a study of T cells in Graves' hyperthyroidism and ophthalmopathy. Amplification of TCR beta CDR3 regions was performed using RNA transcripts as template. The HTBI set primed first-round TCR CDR3 RT-PCR. TCRdb recomputed calls from the multiplex PCR reads with MiXCR, one row per CDR3 protein. The data show 600,000 or so distinct CDR3 sequences, 14% seen once. The sample taken for sequencing was blood. These receptors all stem from a woman aged 18-30 years with Graves' ophthalmopathy.

This clonotype was detected many times. The V call is TRBV14, the J call TRBJ2-3, with 11 bases matching TRBD2. Germline trimming cut 5 bases from V and 3 bases from J; bases unmatched to any gene: 7. The CDR3 has 16 amino acids. Germline lookup yields CDR1 SGHDN and CDR2 FVKESK. In DNA form, the CDR3 reads TGTGCCAGCAGCATACTTAGCGGGAGGGCGACAGATACGCAGTATTTT. It is translated as CASSILSGRATDTQYF.

The chain carries TRBV25-1 and TRBJ2-3, with D possibly called TRBD1 or TRBD2 (6 bases each). Germline values: CDR1 MGHDK, CDR2 SYGVNS. Trimming left V 3 bases short and J 6 bases short, with 19 bases between. This CDR3 has 16 residues. The CDR3 coding sequence is TGTGCCAGCAGTGAGCGGGGCAGGGGAAGGTCGGATACGCAGTATTTT. This codes for CASSERGRGRSDTQYF.

V is TRBV15 and J is TRBJ2-5; maybe TRBD1 (5 bases). The assigned J gene may be wrong: the sequence end matches TRBJ2-1 better. The CDR3 has 15 amino acids. Germline V gives CDR1 LNHNV, CDR2 YYDKDF (reference sequence). The CDR3 here is CATSRLLTAQETQFF. The CDR3 nucleotides are TGTGCCACCAGCAGACTATTGACAGCCCAAGAGACCCAGTTCTTC.

A single count supports this clonotype. The chain has TRBV3-1 and TRBJ1-3; TRBD1 is a possible D gene (6 bases). There are 16 residues in the CDR3. Trimming cost V 1 base and J 1 base, with 11 bases left between them. Germline CDR1 is LGHDT and CDR2 is YNNKEL (reference sequence). The CDR3 sequence: CASSQARGASGNTIYF. The CDR3 coding sequence is TGTGCCAGCAGCCAAGCCAGGGGAGCTTCTGGAAACACCATATATTTT.

This clonotype occurred many times. J is TRBJ2-7 and V is TRBV15, with 8 nucleotides matching TRBD2. There are 14 residues in the CDR3. CDR1 and CDR2 from the germline V gene are LNHNV and YYDKDF (reference sequence). V trimming: 1 base; J trimming: 5 bases; junction bases outside the gene matches: 4. CDR3 DNA sequence: TGTGCCACCAGCAGAGCCCGGGGGGGCCACGAGCAGTACTTC. Translated: CATSRARGGHEQYF.

This clonotype was observed at least ten times. The genes are TRBV6-1 and TRBJ2-1; TRBD2 aligns across 13 bases. J was trimmed by 8 bases and V by 4 bases; bases with no gene match: 8. From germline, CDR1 is MNHNS and CDR2 SASEGT. The CDR3 runs 16 residues. The CDR3 loop is CASSARGLAGYDEQFF. CDR3 in DNA: TGTGCCAGCAGTGCCCGGGGACTAGCGGGATATGATGAGCAGTTCTTC.

The sample holds many counts of this clonotype. The J gene is TRBJ2-1, the V gene TRBV28; D gene uncertain. This CDR3 is built from 21 residues. Trimming removed 3 bases at V and 0 bases at J, with 27 bases between. CDR1 MDHEN and CDR2 SYDVKM come from the germline V gene. Here the CDR3 reads CASSFPQTGPPPGSSYNEQFF. CDR3 nucleotides: TGTGCCAGCAGTTTTCCCCAAACCGGGCCACCCCCGGGCAGCTCCTACAATGAGCAGTTCTTC.